This record covers a single TCR beta chain. Antigen: not known. These data belong to a study of shared clonotypes between healthy human individuals. Study results and limitations: In general, naive subsets displayed greater estimated richness than memory subsets did. The diversity represented, both genetic and in exposure history, was limited by few donors.

The CDR3 runs 16 residues. The junction had 13 bases not matched to a gene; V was cut back by 6 bases and J by 6 bases. CDR1 is MNHNY and CDR2 is SVGAGI in the germline V gene (reference sequence). Caucasian adults residing in Nashville, Tennessee made up all the donors. Measured with immunoSEQ multiplex PCR; TCRdb has only the in-frame clones, and not every one. The sample includes over a million clones, around 78% of them seen just once. This sequence joins TRBV6-6 and TRBJ2-7; 11 bases are shared with TRBD2. The sequence came from a man aged 18 to 30 in good health. Some clones in this sample may be carry-over from other donors' samples. Sequences were obtained from memory CD4+ T cells from PBMCs. Regarding subset: CD45RA-negative fraction. The DNA for the CDR3 is TGTGCCAGCAGCCCCACCTGGGTAGCGGGAGGGCGCGAGCAGTACTTC. This gives the protein CASSPTWVAGGREQYF.